Listed below are T cell receptor beta chains from one sample, sequenced in a study of cytomegalovirus exposure and HLA in healthy donors. The assay was immunoSEQ multiplex PCR, and TCRdb's table has in-frame clones only and misses some. The sample lists approximately 260,000 clones, around four fifths occurring once. Sequenced input: PBMCs. The receptors were gathered from a woman aged 40 to 50 in good health and CMV-seropositive. The CDR3 runs from the conserved cysteine through the conserved F or W. Each record gives: J gene, D gene, clone size, V gene, CDR3 DNA, CDR3 protein. A D gene is named only where the DNA matches it firmly. A clone size is listed for some rows: how often the clone was seen (once, few, many), or a class if it is expanded.

>TRBJ2-7|-|-|TRBV29-1
TGCAGCGTTGTTTTTCCAGGGAAGCACGAGCAGTACTTC
CSVVFPGKHEQYF
>TRBJ1-1|-|-|TRBV30
TGTGCCTGGAGTATGCGGCGGGGGGGGACTGAAGCTTTCTTT
CAWSMRRGGTEAFF
>TRBJ2-1|TRBD2|once|TRBV15
TGTGCCACCAGCAGAGGGGGACTAGCGGGAGAAAATGAGCAGTTCTTC
CATSRGGLAGENEQFF
>TRBJ1-2|-|-|TRBV9
TGTGCCAGCAGCGGCCTGACAGACAAGAATGGCTACACCTTC
CASSGLTDKNGYTF
>TRBJ1-5|-|-|TRBV10-3
TGTGCCATCAGTGAGAGGGGCATCGGCAATCAGCCCCAGCATTTT
CAISERGIGNQPQHF
>TRBJ1-1|TRBD1|-|TRBV27
TGTGCCAGCAGTTCTCCGGACAGGGGGCTGAAGGATGCTTTCTTT
CASSSPDRGLKDAFF
>TRBJ1-2|TRBD1|few|TRBV6-5
TGTGCCAGCGGGAGAGGGATTCAGGGACAGTATGGCTACACCTTC
CASGRGIQGQYGYTF
>TRBJ2-1|TRBD2|-|TRBV9
TGTGCCAGCAGCGTAGACCCTAGCGGGAGGGCCTACAATGAGCAGTTCTTC
CASSVDPSGRAYNEQFF
>TRBJ2-1|TRBD2|once|TRBV29-1
TGCAGCGCTATCTTAGCGGGACGGTCCTACAATGAGCAGTTCTTC
CSAILAGRSYNEQFF
>TRBJ1-3|-|-|TRBV15
TGTGCCACCAGCAGAGATATACAGGGTTGGTCGAACACCATATATTTT
CATSRDIQGWSNTIYF
>TRBJ2-3|-|-|TRBV2
TGTGCCAGCATTTCCGGGGCAGATACGCAGTATTTT
CASISGADTQYF
>TRBJ2-7|TRBD1|few|TRBV7-9
TGTGCCAGCAGCCCTCTGGACAGGGTCGACGAGCAGTACTTC
CASSPLDRVDEQYF
>TRBJ2-1|-|-|TRBV7-6
TGTGCCAGCAGCTTAGGACTACGTCAGTTCTTC
CASSLGLRQFF
>TRBJ2-7|-|-|TRBV28
TGTGCCACCGCAAGGAGAAACTACGAGCAGTACTTC
CATARRNYEQYF
>TRBJ2-1|TRBD2|-|TRBV18
TGTGCCAGCTCACCCCCCGGACTAGCGGGGCTTTTCGGTGAGCAGTTCTTC
CASSPPGLAGLFGEQFF
>TRBJ1-1|TRBD1|-|TRBV5-1
TGCGCCAGCAGCTTGGTATCCAGGGGGATCACTGAAGCTTTCTTT
CASSLVSRGITEAFF
>TRBJ1-4|TRBD1|-|TRBV7-2
TGTGCCAGCAGCTTCGGGACAGGGAGGACGTCGGGTGAAAAACTGTTTTTT
CASSFGTGRTSGEKLFF
>TRBJ2-7|-|-|TRBV6-1
TGTGCCAGCCTGGGGCAGCGCTACGAGCAGTACTTC
CASLGQRYEQYF
>TRBJ1-2|TRBD1|once|TRBV18
TGTGCCAGCTCACCGGCCGGGACAGGGAACTATGGCTACACCTTC
CASSPAGTGNYGYTF
>TRBJ2-1|-|once|TRBV6-1
TGTGCCAGCACCCTTGGACTGATCGGGGGAGATGAGCAGTTCTTC
CASTLGLIGGDEQFF
>TRBJ2-5|-|-|TRBV19
TGTGCCAGTAGTGTCACAGGATCTCAAGAGACCCAGTACTTC
CASSVTGSQETQYF
>TRBJ2-7|-|-|TRBV5-1
TGCGCCAGCAGCCCCGGGGGCTACGAGCAGTACTTC
CASSPGGYEQYF
>TRBJ2-7|-|-|TRBV20-1
TGCAGTGCAAGACAGGACTACGAGCAGTACTTC
CSARQDYEQYF
>TRBJ2-3|TRBD2|-|TRBV5-1
TGCGCCAGCAGCCTGACTAGCGGGAGGATCGCAGATACGCAGTATTTT
CASSLTSGRIADTQYF
>TRBJ2-3|TRBD2|once|TRBV19
TGTGCCAGTAGTATGACTAGCGGGAGTTCTACAACAGATACGCAGTATTTT
CASSMTSGSSTTDTQYF
>TRBJ1-1|-|-|TRBV6-5
TGTGCCAGCAGTTACTCGCGGGGGTATGGGGCTTTCTTT
CASSYSRGYGAFF
>TRBJ1-5|-|once|TRBV7-2
TGTGCCAGCAGCTTAGCGAAAGCAGGGAGGGAGCCCCAGCATTTT
CASSLAKAGREPQHF
>TRBJ2-7|TRBD2|-|TRBV29-1
TGCAGCGTCGGGCGGGACTCCTGGGGGGGAGAGCAGTACTTC
CSVGRDSWGGEQYF
>TRBJ1-4|-|-|TRBV4-3
TGCGCCAGCAGCCAACTCAGGGGTAGTGAAAAACTGTTTTTT
CASSQLRGSEKLFF
>TRBJ2-2|-|-|TRBV21-1
TGTGCCAGCAGCAAAAGCACCACTCGGGGTCAGGGGGTTATCGGGGAGCTGTTTTTT
CASSKSTTRGQGVIGELFF
>TRBJ1-3|-|-|TRBV27
TGTGCCAGCAGTTTAGAAGGGGGTGGAAACACCATATATTTT
CASSLEGGGNTIYF
>TRBJ1-2|TRBD1|few|TRBV6-1
TGTGCCAGCAGTGACAGGGACAGGGTATTTGGCTACACCTTC
CASSDRDRVFGYTF
>TRBJ1-2|TRBD1|-|TRBV27
TGTGCCAGCAGTTTGGACAGGGCTAACTATGGCTACACCTTC
CASSLDRANYGYTF
>TRBJ1-5|-|-|TRBV30
TGTGCCTGGAGCAGGGGTGAGGATCAGCCCCAGCATTTT
CAWSRGEDQPQHF
>TRBJ2-3|TRBD1|-|TRBV19
TGTGCCAGTAGTTCTCCGGGACAGCGTGCGGATACGCAGTATTTT
CASSSPGQRADTQYF
>TRBJ2-5|-|-|TRBV29-1
TGCAGCGTTGATCGGGGGGCCCAGGGGCCGGAGACCCAGTACTTC
CSVDRGAQGPETQYF
>TRBJ2-7|-|once|TRBV28
TGTGCCAGCAGTTTTCGCTCCATAAACTACGAGCAGTACTTC
CASSFRSINYEQYF
>TRBJ2-1|TRBD2|few|TRBV11-3
TGTGCCAGCAGCTTACAAGCGGGAGGGAATGAGCAGTTCTTC
CASSLQAGGNEQFF
>TRBJ1-1|TRBD1|once|TRBV27
TGTGCCAGCAGTCTAGGACAGGGGCCCTTTAGGGTCTTT
CASSLGQGPFRVF
>TRBJ2-2|-|-|TRBV7-9
TGTGCCAGCAGCTACTTCGGGGAGCTGTTTTTT
CASSYFGELFF
>TRBJ2-7|-|-|TRBV7-9
TGTGCCAGTCGCGGGGACTCCTACGAGCAGTACTTC
CASRGDSYEQYF
>TRBJ2-5|-|few|TRBV5-1
TGCGCCAGCAGCTTATATGCGGGCAACCAAGAGACCCAGTACTTC
CASSLYAGNQETQYF
>TRBJ2-1|TRBD2|-|TRBV4-2
TGTGCCAGCAGCCAAGTAGCGGGAACGAGCTCCTACAATGAGCAGTTCTTC
CASSQVAGTSSYNEQFF
>TRBJ2-2|-|once|TRBV9
TGTGCCAGCAGCGTAGCCCCCCTTGGGAGCCAGACCGGGGAGCTGTTTTTT
CASSVAPLGSQTGELFF
>TRBJ2-2|TRBD1|-|TRBV5-1
TGCGCCAGCAGTCCCGGGACAGGGGGCTTCGGGGAGCTGTTTTTT
CASSPGTGGFGELFF
>TRBJ2-2|-|-|TRBV4-3
TGCGCCAGCAGCCAAGATGGACTGCCGAACACCGGGGAGCTGTTTTTT
CASSQDGLPNTGELFF
>TRBJ2-1|TRBD2|-|TRBV4-2
TGTGCCAGCAGCCGAACCGGGACTAGCGGCCCAAGCTCCTACAATGAGCAGTTCTTC
CASSRTGTSGPSSYNEQFF
>TRBJ1-1|TRBD1|-|TRBV19
TGTGCCAGTAGTAATCGCGGGACAGGGGTTGGCACTGAAGCTTTCTTT
CASSNRGTGVGTEAFF
>TRBJ2-7|TRBD2|-|TRBV27
TGTGCCAGCAGTGCACTAGCGGGATCCGACGAGCAGTACTTC
CASSALAGSDEQYF
>TRBJ2-2|TRBD2|-|TRBV14
TGTGCCAGCAGCCAAGTTGTTCTAGCGGGAAGTGCCGGGGAGCTGTTTTTT
CASSQVVLAGSAGELFF
>TRBJ1-1|-|-|TRBV4-3
TGCGCCAGCAGCCAACAGACAGGTCACACTGAAGCTTTCTTT
CASSQQTGHTEAFF